This is a list of T cell receptor beta chains from one sample in a study of blood T cell repertoires in COVID-19. Produced via immunoSEQ multiplex PCR; TCRdb's table is partial and in-frame only. Among roughly 190,000 clones listed, 87% were seen once. The specimen was peripheral blood. Receptors were obtained from a man aged 60 to 75 with active or convalescent COVID-19. Both conserved end residues are part of each CDR3. The order of the fields is CDR3 length, D gene, clone size, J gene, V gene, CDR3 protein, CDR3 DNA. A D gene is named only where the DNA matches it firmly. The size entry is marked missing in some rows and otherwise reads once, few, many or a size class.

>14|.|.|TRBJ1-1|TRBV14
CASSQQMGLPGAFF
TGTGCCAGCAGCCAACAAATGGGACTACCGGGGGCTTTCTTT
>16|.|.|TRBJ1-2|TRBV9
CASSAALRESAYGYTF
TGTGCCAGCAGCGCCGCCCTCCGGGAAAGCGCTTATGGCTACACCTTC
>12|.|.|TRBJ1-1|TRBV13
CASSPRGGEAFF
TGTGCCAGCAGCCCCAGGGGTGGTGAAGCTTTCTTT
>15|TRBD1|.|TRBJ2-3|TRBV7-3
CASSRQGGLTDTQYF
TGTGCCAGCAGCCGACAGGGGGGGCTCACAGATACGCAGTATTTT
>13|.|.|TRBJ1-1|TRBV12-5
CASGPLQGVEAFF
TGTGCTAGTGGTCCACTACAGGGTGTTGAAGCTTTCTTT
>14|TRBD1|.|TRBJ2-3|TRBV19
CASRPGQGADTQYF
TGTGCCAGTAGACCTGGACAGGGGGCAGATACGCAGTATTTT
>12|.|.|TRBJ2-1|TRBV2
CASRDYSNEQFF
TGTGCCAGCAGAGACTACAGCAATGAGCAGTTCTTC
>18|TRBD2|few|TRBJ2-1|TRBV19
CASRGLAGGQSSYNEQFF
TGTGCCAGTCGGGGACTAGCGGGGGGGCAGAGCTCCTACAATGAGCAGTTCTTC
>13|.|.|TRBJ1-2|TRBV2
CASSEGQFYGYTF
TGTGCCAGCAGTGAAGGACAGTTCTATGGCTACACCTTC
>14|.|.|TRBJ1-5|TRBV2
CASSVKGPNQPQHF
TGTGCCAGCAGTGTGAAGGGGCCTAATCAGCCCCAGCATTTT
>16|.|.|TRBJ1-4|TRBV19
CASSIEGTITNEKLFF
TGTGCCAGTAGTATAGAAGGGACAATCACTAATGAAAAACTGTTTTTT
>15|TRBD1|.|TRBJ2-1|TRBV7-9
CASSSRGTGGDEQFF
TGTGCCAGCAGCTCACGAGGGACAGGGGGCGATGAGCAGTTCTTC
>11|.|.|TRBJ1-2|TRBV2
CASMEPYGYTF
TGTGCCAGCATGGAGCCTTATGGCTACACCTTC
>18|.|.|TRBJ2-3|TRBV15
CATSREPAGQGYTDTQYF
TGTGCCACCAGCAGAGAACCTGCAGGGCAGGGGTACACAGATACGCAGTATTTT
>14|.|.|TRBJ1-1|TRBV2
CASSGIQGRREAFF
TGTGCCAGCAGTGGGATACAGGGCAGGAGGGAAGCTTTCTTT
>16|TRBD2|.|TRBJ2-7|TRBV7-8
CASSYSSGAESYEQYF
TGTGCCAGCAGCTATTCTAGCGGGGCAGAGTCCTACGAGCAGTACTTC
>12|TRBD1|.|TRBJ2-4|TRBV2
CASRDRDDIQYF
TGTGCCAGCAGGGACAGGGACGACATTCAGTACTTC
>15|.|.|TRBJ1-6|TRBV11-2
CASSLNVRGNSPLHF
TGTGCCAGCAGCTTAAACGTCAGGGGTAATTCACCCCTCCACTTT
>12|.|.|TRBJ2-7|TRBV29-1
CSAQTGSYEQYF
TGCAGCGCTCAGACAGGCTCCTACGAGCAGTACTTC
>12|.|.|TRBJ1-2|TRBV6-5
CASSQGNYGYTF
TGTGCCAGCAGTCAGGGGAACTATGGCTACACCTTC